These 28 T cell receptor beta chains share one sample of origin, sequenced in a study of blood T cell repertoires in COVID-19. TCRdb's copy holds only in-frame clones and misses some; the assay was immunoSEQ multiplex PCR. The repertoire holds about 150,000 clones, with roughly 80% as singletons. The sample was peripheral blood. These receptor sequences come from a man between 60 and 75 years old who had recovered from COVID-19.

This rearrangement joins TRBV4-1 to TRBJ2-7; the D gene is possibly TRBD2 (6 bases). This CDR3 is built from 17 residues. CDR1 and CDR2 (germline): MGHRA, YSYEKL. The germline V and J ends were trimmed by 0 bases and 2 bases, with 17 bases remaining between them. The DNA of the CDR3 is TGCGCCAGCAGCCAAGAGTTAGTAGCGGTTACTCCCTACGAGCAGTACTTC. Protein: CASSQELVAVTPYEQYF.

This chain links TRBV7-2 with TRBJ1-2; 8 bases fit TRBD1. The CDR3 contains 14 residues. The germline gives CDR1 SGHTA, CDR2 FQGNSA. J gave up 8 bases and V 4 bases, and 9 bases lay outside the gene matches. The CDR3 loop is CASSSETGAGGYTF. CDR3 in DNA: TGTGCCAGCAGCTCCGAGACAGGGGCTGGAGGCTACACCTTC.

The chain combines TRBV21-1 with TRBJ1-2; the table calls TRBD1, which could not be checked here. TRBV21-1 is tagged as a pseudogene. This CDR3 has 15 amino acids. The CDR3 reads CASSKGTGITNGYTF. The CDR3 DNA reads as TGTGCCAGCAGCAAAGGTACAGGGATTACGAATGGCTACACCTTC.

This rearrangement joins TRBV4-2 to TRBJ2-1, with D maybe TRBD2 (6 bases). Per the germline V gene, CDR1 is LGHNA and CDR2 is YNFKEQ. The CDR3 consists of 16 residues. The V gene lost 4 bases and the J gene lost 2 bases, with 15 bases spanning the gap. As DNA, the CDR3 is TGTGCCAGCAGCCTCCAACCCGCGGGGCCCTACAATGAGCAGTTCTTC. The encoded protein is CASSLQPAGPYNEQFF.

The chain carries TRBV28 and TRBJ2-3, with a possible D match to TRBD2 (5 bases). V was shortened by 6 bases and J by 7 bases, with 8 bases between the two germline ends. Germline loops: CDR1 MDHEN, CDR2 SYDVKM. The CDR3 spans 11 residues. The CDR3 coding sequence is TGTGCCAGCAGGGGGAGTTATACGCAGTATTTT. It is translated as CASRGSYTQYF.

The chain couples TRBV28 to TRBJ2-3, with D tentatively TRBD1 (6 bases). Germline CDR1 MDHEN, CDR2 SYDVKM. This CDR3 is built from 14 residues. V was trimmed by 3 bases and J by 5 bases, leaving 12 bases between them. Written as DNA, the CDR3 is TGTGCCAGCAGTTTGGACAGTCCCCAAGATACGCAGTATTTT. It specifies CASSLDSPQDTQYF.

V and J are TRBV2 and TRBJ2-5; D gene uncertain. V was clipped by 1 base and J by 2 bases, with 8 bases between them. The CDR3 is 14 residues long. Germline values: CDR1 SNHLY, CDR2 FYNNEI. CDR3 coding DNA: TGTGCCAGCAGTGAAGGAAACAGACAAGAGACCCAGTACTTC. Its protein product is CASSEGNRQETQYF.

The chain links TRBV5-5 to TRBJ2-7, with TRBD1 matching 11 bases. This CDR3 has 14 amino acids. Germline loops: CDR1 SGHKS, CDR2 YYEKEE (reference sequence). With V trimmed by 4 bases and J by 5 bases, 5 bases remained unmatched. The DNA for the CDR3 is TGTGCCAGCAGCGGACGGACAGGGGGCGACGAGCAGTACTTC. Translation gives CASSGRTGGDEQYF. The variable domain in full, with the rest retrieved from reference TRBV5-5 and TRBJ2-7, is DAGVTQSPTHLIKTRGQQVTLRCSPISGHKSVSWYQQVLGQGPQFIFQYYEKEERGRGNFPDRFSARQFPNYSSELNVNALLLGDSALYLCASSGRTGGDEQYFGPGTRLTVT.

The V call is TRBV28, the J call TRBJ2-7; D is unclear. The germline CDR1 and CDR2 sequences are MDHEN and SYDVKM. Trimming stripped 7 bases from V and 4 bases from J, with 14 bases between. The CDR3 contains 13 residues. The CDR3 here is CASKPGSPYEQYF. CDR3 sequence (DNA): TGTGCCAGCAAACCCGGTTCCCCATACGAGCAGTACTTC.

The chain links TRBV14 to TRBJ1-1; 7 bases are a match to TRBD1. The germline V gene encodes CDR1 SGHDN and CDR2 FVKESK. With V trimmed by 0 bases and J by 0 bases, 10 bases remained unmatched. CDR3 size: 18 residues. As DNA, the CDR3 is TGTGCCAGCAGCCAAGAATTTCGGGACAGCGGTTTGAACACTGAAGCTTTCTTT. This encodes CASSQEFRDSGLNTEAFF.

The chain carries TRBV6-5 and TRBJ1-1; D is possibly TRBD1 (6 bases). The ends were cut back, 6 bases at V and 4 bases at J, with 6 bases in the middle. The length of the CDR3 is 11 residues. Germline CDR1 MNHEY, CDR2 SVGAGI. CDR3 nucleotide sequence: TGTGCCAGCAGGGGGGCCACTGAAGCTTTCTTT. It encodes CASRGATEAFF.

V gene TRBV6-1 combines with J gene TRBJ2-1; TRBD2 matches at 8 bases. With V trimmed by 4 bases and J by 5 bases, 10 bases remained unmatched. Germline loops: CDR1 MNHNS, CDR2 SASEGT. The CDR3 is 16 residues long. The DNA for the CDR3 is TGTGCCAGCAGTGGGATGGAGCGGGAGTTCAACAATGAGCAGTTCTTC. It is translated as CASSGMEREFNNEQFF.

The chain recombines TRBV27 with TRBJ1-2; D is perhaps TRBD1 (6 bases). Trimming pared 3 bases from V and 6 bases from J, leaving 11 bases between. This CDR3 has 13 amino acids. Germline V CDR1 and CDR2: MNHEY, SMNVEV (reference sequence). The CDR3 nucleotides are TGTGCCAGCAGTTTCAGACAGGCTCATGGCTACACCTTC. Translation: CASSFRQAHGYTF.

The chain combines TRBV30 with TRBJ2-3; TRBD2 matches 13 bases. The germline V gene encodes CDR1 GTSNPN and CDR2 SVGIG (reference sequence). The junction had 7 bases not matched to a gene; V was cut back by 4 bases and J by 6 bases. The length of the CDR3 is 15 residues. CDR3 sequence (DNA): TGTGCCTGGACCAGCGGACTAGCGGGAGCCGATACGCAGTATTTT. This encodes CAWTSGLAGADTQYF.

The chain joins TRBV3-1 (or the pseudogene TRBV3-2) to TRBJ1-1; D perhaps matches TRBD1 (6 bases). The CDR3 loop spans 15 amino acids. V dropped 2 bases and J dropped 1 base, with 11 bases sitting between them. CDR1 and CDR2 from the germline V gene are LGHDT and YNNKEL (reference sequence). In DNA, the CDR3 is TGTGCCAGCAGCCAAACAGGGATTGAGAACACTGAAGCTTTCTTT. Its protein product is CASSQTGIENTEAFF.

The rearrangement joins TRBV4-3 to TRBJ2-2, with D perhaps TRBD1 (5 bases). This CDR3 contains 15 residues. V was clipped by 0 bases and J by 5 bases, with 10 bases between them. Germline values: CDR1 LGHNA, CDR2 YSLEER. The CDR3 sequence is CASSQDKGSTGELFF. In DNA form, the CDR3 reads TGCGCCAGCAGCCAAGATAAGGGGTCAACCGGGGAGCTGTTTTTT.

The rearrangement joins TRBV7-8 to TRBJ2-7, with TRBD2 matching over 8 bases. Trimming took 0 bases from V and 7 from J; bases not matched to a gene: 5. CDR3 size: 14 residues. The germline V gene encodes CDR1 SGHVS and CDR2 FQNEAQ. CDR3 protein: CASSLAFSGMEQYF. The DNA of the CDR3 is TGTGCCAGCAGCTTAGCATTTAGCGGGATGGAGCAGTACTTC.

The V gene is TRBV6-5, the J gene TRBJ1-5; 7 bases agree with TRBD1. Looked up from germline, CDR1 is MNHEY and CDR2 is SVGAGI. The CDR3 sequence is 15 residues long. V gave up 5 bases and J gave up 3 bases; unmatched junction bases: 7. The CDR3, as DNA: TGTGCCAGCAGTCACGGGGGACAGCTCAATCAGCCCCAGCATTTT. Protein product: CASSHGGQLNQPQHF.

Only a few counts were recorded for this clone. The V and J genes are TRBV5-6 and TRBJ1-1; unclear D gene. The germline CDR1 and CDR2 sequences are SGHDT and YYEEEE. V lost 4 bases and J lost 4, with 23 bases in between. The CDR3 is 17 residues long. DNA of the CDR3: TGTGCCAGCAGCCCGGACTTTGAAGGATTTTTTAGCACTGAAGCTTTCTTT. It specifies CASSPDFEGFFSTEAFF.

The chain recombines TRBV2 with TRBJ1-1; TRBD1 is a possible D gene (6 bases). This CDR3 contains 13 residues. Trimming stripped 1 base from V and 3 bases from J, with 6 bases between. Germline V gene sequence: CDR1 SNHLY, CDR2 FYNNEI. CDR3 residues: CASSEDRDTEAFF. CDR3 in DNA: TGTGCCAGCAGTGAAGACAGGGACACTGAAGCTTTCTTT.

This rearrangement joins TRBV5-3 to TRBJ2-3; the D gene is possibly TRBD2 (5 bases). TRBV5-3 is annotated as an ORF whose role is uncertain. Trimming stripped 6 bases from V and 0 bases from J, with 14 bases between. This CDR3 comprises 15 residues. The CDR3 DNA reads as TGTGCCAGAACAAGGACGGGAACTAGCACAGATACGCAGTATTTT. This gives the protein CARTRTGTSTDTQYF.

This clone was seen once. The chain recombines TRBV19 with TRBJ1-3; D not certain. The CDR3 has 15 amino acids. V was clipped by 1 base and J by 2 bases, with 9 bases between them. Looked up from germline, CDR1 is LNHDA and CDR2 is SQIVND (reference sequence). The CDR3: CASSIGWGAGNTIYF. The CDR3 nucleotides read TGTGCCAGTAGTATAGGTTGGGGAGCTGGAAACACCATATATTTT.

The chain uses TRBV18 and TRBJ2-5; D is unresolved. The CDR3 length is 15 residues. CDR1 and CDR2 from the germline V gene are KGHSH and LQKENI. Trimming left V 2 bases short and J 0 bases short, with 10 bases between. The CDR3 sequence: CASSPLRGDQETQYF. The CDR3 nucleotides read TGTGCCAGCTCACCATTGAGAGGTGACCAAGAGACCCAGTACTTC.

This clone was counted a few times. This chain links TRBV9 with TRBJ2-7; 12 bases map to TRBD2. The CDR3 covers 16 residues. The V and J ends lost 3 bases and 2 bases, in that order; junction bases with no gene match: 6. CDR1 is SGDLS and CDR2 is YYNGEE in the germline V gene. CDR3 residues: CASSGLAGDAAYEQYF. The CDR3 region has the DNA TGTGCCAGCAGCGGACTAGCGGGGGATGCGGCCTACGAGCAGTACTTC.

The CDR3: CAWSVLGFEKLFF. The CDR3 DNA is TGTGCCTGGAGTGTACTAGGATTTGAAAAACTGTTTTTT. This chain links TRBV30 with TRBJ1-4, with D hard to call. The germline V gene encodes CDR1 GTSNPN and CDR2 SVGIG (reference sequence). The length of the CDR3 is 13 residues. V lost 0 bases and J 7 bases, leaving 9 bases between the germline ends.

The chain couples TRBV20-1 to TRBJ2-3; D call uncertain. Germline values: CDR1 DFQATT, CDR2 SNEGSKA (reference sequence). V gave up 3 bases and J gave up 6 bases, with 4 bases separating them. The CDR3 extends over 10 amino acids. The CDR3 sequence: CSASPDTQYF. The DNA of the CDR3 is TGCAGTGCTAGTCCGGATACGCAGTATTTT.

The gene calls are TRBV4-3 and TRBJ2-3, with D tentatively TRBD2 (5 bases). Germline V gene sequence: CDR1 LGHNA, CDR2 YSLEER. The V end lost 6 bases, the J end lost 2 bases, and 12 bases lay between the germline ends. There are 14 residues in the CDR3. In DNA form, the CDR3 reads TGCGCCAGCAGTCTAGTTCTAGCCACAGATACGCAGTATTTT. Translation: CASSLVLATDTQYF.

This sequence joins TRBV9 and TRBJ2-1; TRBD2 matches at 8 bases. J was trimmed by 9 bases and V by 0 bases; bases with no gene match: 8. This CDR3 is built from 15 residues. Germline V gene data show CDR1 as SGDLS and CDR2 as YYNGEE. DNA for the CDR3: TGTGCCAGCAGCGTAGAGTATAGCGGGGTCTCTGAGCAGTTCTTC. Translated, it gives CASSVEYSGVSEQFF. Full variable domain (remainder filled in from reference TRBV9 and TRBJ2-1): DSGVTQTPKHLITATGQRVTLRCSPRSGDLSVYWYQQSLDQGLQFLIQYYNGEERAKGNILERFSAQQFPDLHSELNLSSLELGDSALYFCASSVEYSGVSEQFFGPGTRLTVL.